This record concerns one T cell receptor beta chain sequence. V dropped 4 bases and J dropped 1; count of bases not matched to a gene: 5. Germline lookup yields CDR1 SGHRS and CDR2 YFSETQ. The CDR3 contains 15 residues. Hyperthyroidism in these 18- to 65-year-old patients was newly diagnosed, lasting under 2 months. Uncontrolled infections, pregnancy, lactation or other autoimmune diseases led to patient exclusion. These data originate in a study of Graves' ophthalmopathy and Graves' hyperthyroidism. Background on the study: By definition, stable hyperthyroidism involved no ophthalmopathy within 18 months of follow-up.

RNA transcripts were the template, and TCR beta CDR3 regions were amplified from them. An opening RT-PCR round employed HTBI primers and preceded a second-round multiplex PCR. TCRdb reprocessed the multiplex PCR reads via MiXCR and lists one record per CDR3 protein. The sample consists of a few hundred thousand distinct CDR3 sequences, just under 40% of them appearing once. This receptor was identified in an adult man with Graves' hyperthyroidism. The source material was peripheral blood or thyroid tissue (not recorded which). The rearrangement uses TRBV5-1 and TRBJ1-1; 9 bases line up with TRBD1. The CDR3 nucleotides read TGCGCCAGCAGCGCGACACAGGGGGCGAACACTGAAGCTTTCTTT. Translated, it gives CASSATQGANTEAFF.